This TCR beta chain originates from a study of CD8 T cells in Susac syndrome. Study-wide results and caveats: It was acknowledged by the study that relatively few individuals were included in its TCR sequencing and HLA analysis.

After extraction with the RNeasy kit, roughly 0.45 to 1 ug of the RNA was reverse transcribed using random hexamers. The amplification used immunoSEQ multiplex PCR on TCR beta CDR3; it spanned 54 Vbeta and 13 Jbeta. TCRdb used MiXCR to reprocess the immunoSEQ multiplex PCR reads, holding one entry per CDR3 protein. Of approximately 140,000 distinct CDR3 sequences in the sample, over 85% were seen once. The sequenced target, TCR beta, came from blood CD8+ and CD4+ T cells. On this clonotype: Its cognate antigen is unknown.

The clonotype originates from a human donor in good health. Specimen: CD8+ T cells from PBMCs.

The CDR3 sequence is CASSWDPGLADNEQFF. Written as DNA, the CDR3 is TGTGCCAGCAGCTGGGACCCGGGACTAGCGGACAATGAGCAGTTCTTC. V is TRBV6-2 or TRBV6-3 and J is TRBJ2-1; 11 positions agree with TRBD2. Trimming cost V 6 bases and J 5 bases; bases outside gene matches: 9. CDR3 length: 16 residues. Germline lookup yields CDR1 MNHEY and CDR2 SVGEGT.